This is a list of T cell receptor beta chains from one sample in a study of CD8+CD57+ T cells in acquired aplastic anemia. TCRdb analysed the reads with MiXCR anew, one entry per CDR3 protein. The sample consists of over 150,000 distinct CDR3 sequences, 71% of them appearing once. The sequenced sample was sorted CD4+, CD8+, or CD8+CD57+ T cells (not recorded which) from PBMCs. Every receptor here comes from a human donor with aplastic anemia. Both conserved end residues are part of each CDR3. Each record gives: D gene, J gene, V gene, clone size, CDR3 DNA, CDR3 protein. D genes are given only for firm matches. Size tells how often a clone was seen (once, few, many) or the class of an expanded clone, and some rows leave it out.

.	TRBJ2-1	TRBV24-1	once	TGTGCCACCAGTGAGCTGGCCAGCCGTCATGAGCAGTTCTTC	CATSELASRHEQFF
TRBD1	TRBJ2-7	TRBV25-1	.	TGTGCCAGCAGTGAGGGACAGGGACAATACGAGCAGTACTTC	CASSEGQGQYEQYF
TRBD2	TRBJ2-7	TRBV9	.	TGTGCCAGCAGCGTAGCTAGCGGGAGTATCTACGAGCAGTACTTC	CASSVASGSIYEQYF
TRBD2	TRBJ2-7	TRBV24-1	.	TGTGCCGCCAGTGACTCCCCGACTAGCGGGAGAGACGAGCAGTACTTC	CAASDSPTSGRDEQYF
.	TRBJ2-3	TRBV20-1	.	TGCAGTGCCGAATCCCAGACGTCCACAGATACGCAGTATTTT	CSAESQTSTDTQYF
.	TRBJ1-1	TRBV19	many	TGTGCCAGTAGCTTGGGGGCGATTGGGACTGAAGCTTTCTTT	CASSLGAIGTEAFF
.	TRBJ2-5	TRBV7-9	.	TGTGCCAGCATACCCGGAAACCAAGAGACCCAGTACTTC	CASIPGNQETQYF
TRBD1	TRBJ1-1	TRBV20-1	.	TGCAGTGCAGGCAGGGGGGGAACGGGGAACACTGAGGCTTTCTTT	CSAGRGGTGNTEAFF
TRBD2	TRBJ2-1	TRBV29-1	.	TGCAGCGTTGAAGATAGGGAGGGGAGCTCCTACAATGAGCAGTTCTTC	CSVEDREGSSYNEQFF
TRBD2	TRBJ2-5	TRBV7-6	.	TGTGCCAGCAGCCCCTGGCCCCCGGGGGGTAAGAGAGAGACCCAGTACTTC	CASSPWPPGGKRETQYF
.	TRBJ1-2	TRBV6-1	.	TGTGCCAGCGGGGAGGATTGGGAGGGCTACACCTTC	CASGEDWEGYTF
.	TRBJ2-5	TRBV20-1	few	TGCAGTGCTAGCTTGGTCGTTGGGGCGGGGGAGACCCAGTACTTC	CSASLVVGAGETQYF
.	TRBJ2-1	TRBV7-2	.	TGTGCCAGCGGGAACACAGGTAACAATGAGCAGTTCTTC	CASGNTGNNEQFF
.	TRBJ1-5	TRBV20-1	.	TGCAGGGTGGGCAGGACGGATAGCAATCAGCCCCAGCATTTT	CRVGRTDSNQPQHF